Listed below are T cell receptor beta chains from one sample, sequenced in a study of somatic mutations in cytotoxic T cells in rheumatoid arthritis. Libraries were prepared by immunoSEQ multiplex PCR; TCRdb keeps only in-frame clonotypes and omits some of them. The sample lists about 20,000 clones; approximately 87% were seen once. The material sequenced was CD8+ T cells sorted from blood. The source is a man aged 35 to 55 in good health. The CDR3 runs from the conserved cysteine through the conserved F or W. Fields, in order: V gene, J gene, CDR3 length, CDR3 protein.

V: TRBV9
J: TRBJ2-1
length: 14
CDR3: CASSVVQGGHEQFF

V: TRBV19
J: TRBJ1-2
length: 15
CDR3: CASSTRQTYNYGYTF

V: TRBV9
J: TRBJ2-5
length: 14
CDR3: CASSGGLDQETQYF

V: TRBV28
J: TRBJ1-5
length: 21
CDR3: CASRKSPRRWDRDIGNQPQHF

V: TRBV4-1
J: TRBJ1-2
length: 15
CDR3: CASSAEGGAGYGYTF

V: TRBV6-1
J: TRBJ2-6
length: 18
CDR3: CASSERYRATSGANVLTF

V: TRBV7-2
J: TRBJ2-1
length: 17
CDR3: CASLDGTDWFSYNEQFF

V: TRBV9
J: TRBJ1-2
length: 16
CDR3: CASSPTDGGLMHGYTF

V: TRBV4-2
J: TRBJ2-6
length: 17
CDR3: CASSQEARATGANVLTF

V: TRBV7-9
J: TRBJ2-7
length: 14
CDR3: CASSFAGRPREQYF

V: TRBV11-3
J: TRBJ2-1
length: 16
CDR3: CASSRGLAGGYNEQFF

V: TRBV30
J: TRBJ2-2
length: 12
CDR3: CASGQGTGELFF

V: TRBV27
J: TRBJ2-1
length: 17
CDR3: CASSFSGLAGYFNEQFF

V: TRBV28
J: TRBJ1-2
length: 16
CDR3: CASRERDRGHIYGYTF

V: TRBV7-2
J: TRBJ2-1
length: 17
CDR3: CASSLSVAGGPSFEQFF

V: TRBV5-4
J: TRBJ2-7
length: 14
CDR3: CASSLGGTGDEQYF

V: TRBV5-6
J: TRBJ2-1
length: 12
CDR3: CASSFVRGEQFF

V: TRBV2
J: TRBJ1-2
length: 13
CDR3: CASSEGQADGYTF

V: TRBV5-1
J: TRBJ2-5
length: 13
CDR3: CASSWDIQETQYF

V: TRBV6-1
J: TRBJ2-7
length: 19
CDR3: CASSEKLFEWGGPSYEQYF

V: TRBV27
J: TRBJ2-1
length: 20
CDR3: CASSSELTVAGEWSYNEQFF

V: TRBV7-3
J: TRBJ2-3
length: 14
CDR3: CASSPPGRRDTQYF

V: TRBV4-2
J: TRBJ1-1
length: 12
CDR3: CASSQERTEAFF

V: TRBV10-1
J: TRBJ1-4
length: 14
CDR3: CASSEGRAGEKLFF

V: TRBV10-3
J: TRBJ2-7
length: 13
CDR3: CAIFVSATYEQYF

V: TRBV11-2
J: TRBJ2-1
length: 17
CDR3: CASSLDLAGNFRDEQFF

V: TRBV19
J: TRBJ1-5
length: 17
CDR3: CASSPAPSYYSNQPQHF

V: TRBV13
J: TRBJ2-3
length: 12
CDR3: CASSFGTDTQYF

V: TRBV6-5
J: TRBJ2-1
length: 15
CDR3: CASSPAQESYNEQFF

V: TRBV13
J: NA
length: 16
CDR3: CASSSTGTGSSYEQYF

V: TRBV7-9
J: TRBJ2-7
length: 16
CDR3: CASSSGGGTPWHEQYF

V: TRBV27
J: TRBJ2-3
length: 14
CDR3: CASSPLPHTDTQYF

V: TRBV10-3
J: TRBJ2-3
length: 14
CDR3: CAISVAGTTDTQYF

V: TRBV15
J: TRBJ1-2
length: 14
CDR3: CATSRTVPGYGYTF

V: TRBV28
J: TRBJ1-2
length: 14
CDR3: CASSETGANYGYTF

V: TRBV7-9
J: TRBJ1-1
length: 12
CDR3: CASSLSGTEAFF

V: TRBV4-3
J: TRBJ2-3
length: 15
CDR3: CASSQDSAPTDTQYF

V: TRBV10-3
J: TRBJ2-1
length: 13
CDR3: CATTSGTPNEQFF

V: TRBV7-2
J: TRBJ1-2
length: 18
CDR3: CASSLRPGRPNLNYGYTF

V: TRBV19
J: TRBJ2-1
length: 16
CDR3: CASSIWGQWGYNEQFF

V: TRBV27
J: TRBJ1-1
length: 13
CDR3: CASSEPRGREAFF

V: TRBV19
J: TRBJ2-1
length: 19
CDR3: CASSTPGPLRSGSYNEQFF

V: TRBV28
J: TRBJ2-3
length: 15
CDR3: CASTPGQGAADTQYF

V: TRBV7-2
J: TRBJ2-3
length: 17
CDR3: CASSRGGRAAPSDTQYF

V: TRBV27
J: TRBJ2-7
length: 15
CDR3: CASSLSTGGSYEQYF

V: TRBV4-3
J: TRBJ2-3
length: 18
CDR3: CASSQNLGASGYTDTQYF

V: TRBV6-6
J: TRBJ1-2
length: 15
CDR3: CASSPQGHVEGGYTF

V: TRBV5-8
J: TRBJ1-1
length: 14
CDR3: CASSFNSPNTEAFF

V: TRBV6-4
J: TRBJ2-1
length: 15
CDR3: CASSEDPATYNEQFF

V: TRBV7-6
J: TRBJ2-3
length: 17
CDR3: CASSLGLAGEGTDTQYF

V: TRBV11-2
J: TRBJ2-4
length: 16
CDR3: CASSHGRVRAKNIQYF

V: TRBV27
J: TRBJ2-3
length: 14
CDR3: CASSSFRSTDTQYF

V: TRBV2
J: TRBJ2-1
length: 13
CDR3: CASSEALRRLQFF

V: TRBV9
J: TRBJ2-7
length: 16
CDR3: CASSVEATGGAYEQYF

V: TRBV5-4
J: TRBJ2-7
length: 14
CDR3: CASSLLGATYEQYF

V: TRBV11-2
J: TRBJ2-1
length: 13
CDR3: CASSLQGYNEQFF

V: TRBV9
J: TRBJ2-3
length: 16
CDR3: CASSAGTSGFLHTQYF